The 7 T cell receptor beta chains below all came from one sample that was sequenced in a study of T cells in Graves' hyperthyroidism and ophthalmopathy. The CDR3 regions of TCR beta were amplified from RNA transcripts. Primed by the HTBI set, a first-round RT-PCR was run on the TCR CDR3. A single record per CDR3 protein comes from TCRdb applying MiXCR to the multiplex PCR reads. Among 650,000 to 750,000 distinct CDR3 sequences listed, around 15% were seen once. Sequenced: blood. These receptors all come from a woman between 18 and 29 years old with Graves' hyperthyroidism.

This clonotype came up many times. This chain joins TRBV10-1 and TRBJ2-7, with 7 bases fitting TRBD1. Germline lookup yields CDR1 WNHNN and CDR2 SYGVQD (reference sequence). This CDR3 is 14 amino acids long. V lost 6 bases and J lost 1; bases outside the gene matches: 6. CDR3 loop: CASSQGQTSYEQYF. CDR3 nucleotide sequence: TGCGCCAGCAGCCAGGGACAGACATCCTACGAGCAGTACTTC.

The chain couples TRBV19 to TRBJ1-1, with D hard to call. Trimming left V 6 bases short and J 0 bases short, with 17 bases between. This CDR3 is built from 16 residues. The V gene's germline CDR1 is LNHDA and CDR2 SQIVND (reference sequence). CDR3 loop: CASRRRGSRLNTEAFF. In nucleotides, the CDR3 is TGTGCCAGTAGGCGACGTGGGTCCCGATTGAACACTGAAGCTTTCTTT.

The chain joins TRBV2 to TRBJ2-2, with 7 bases matching TRBD1. This CDR3 region has 14 residues. The J segment lost 2 bases and the V segment lost 8 bases, leaving 5 bases of the junction unmatched. Germline V CDR1 and CDR2: SNHLY, FYNNEI. The CDR3 sequence: CASYRGTNTGELFF. Written as DNA, the CDR3 is TGTGCCAGCTACAGGGGCACCAACACCGGGGAGCTGTTTTTT. The whole variable domain, remainder taken from reference TRBV2 and TRBJ2-2, is EPEVTQTPSHQVTQMGQEVILRCVPISNHLYFYWYRQILGQKVEFLVSFYNNEISEKSEIFDDQFSVERPDGSNFTLKIRSTKLEDSAMYFCASYRGTNTGELFFGEGSRLTVL.

In this sample, this clonotype turned up many times. The chain recombines TRBV13 with TRBJ1-2; TRBD1 is a possible D gene (5 bases). The germline gives CDR1 PRHDT, CDR2 FYEKMQ (reference sequence). This CDR3 spans 15 amino acids. The V end was cut by 3 bases, the J end by 4 bases, with 15 bases between. CDR3 bases: TGTGCCAGCAGCTTCCGGGACTCGGTGGGCTATGGCTACACCTTC. Encoded protein: CASSFRDSVGYGYTF.

Ten or more counts support this clonotype. The V gene is TRBV6-2 or TRBV6-3, the J gene TRBJ2-7; D is possibly TRBD1 or TRBD2 (6 bases each). Trimming cost V 4 bases and J 4 bases, with 11 bases left between them. Germline V gene sequence: CDR1 MNHEY, CDR2 SVGEGT. The CDR3 covers 13 residues. The CDR3 DNA reads TGTGCCAGCAGTTTGTGGGGGGCTTACGAGCAGTACTTC. Translation gives CASSLWGAYEQYF.

This clonotype was detected ten times or more. V and J are TRBV6-1 and TRBJ1-3; no firm D call. The CDR3 runs 16 residues. Germline V gene sequence: CDR1 MNHNS, CDR2 SASEGT. V dropped 0 bases and J dropped 0 bases, with 9 bases sitting between them. The CDR3 protein is CASSEAPGASGNTIYF. CDR3 DNA: TGTGCCAGCAGTGAAGCTCCGGGAGCCTCTGGAAACACCATATATTTT.

CDR3 nucleotide sequence: TGCAGCGTTCGGGACAGTACGCAGTATTTT. Its translation is CSVRDSTQYF. The rearrangement joins TRBV29-1 to TRBJ2-3, with TRBD1 matching over 7 bases. Germline V gene sequence: CDR1 SQVTM, CDR2 ANQGSEA. The V segment lost 5 bases and the J segment 8 bases; nucleotides outside the gene matches: 1. The CDR3 runs to 10 residues.